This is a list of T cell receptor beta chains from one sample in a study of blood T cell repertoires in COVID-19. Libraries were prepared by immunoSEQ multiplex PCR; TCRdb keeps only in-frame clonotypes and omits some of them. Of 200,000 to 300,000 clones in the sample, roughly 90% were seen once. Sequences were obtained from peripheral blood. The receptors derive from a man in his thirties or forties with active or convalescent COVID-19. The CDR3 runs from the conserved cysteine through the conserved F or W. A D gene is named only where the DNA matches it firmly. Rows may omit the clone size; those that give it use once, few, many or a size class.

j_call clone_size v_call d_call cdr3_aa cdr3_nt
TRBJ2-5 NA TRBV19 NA CASSIGGALQETQYF TGTGCCAGTAGTATTGGGGGGGCCCTACAAGAGACCCAGTACTTC
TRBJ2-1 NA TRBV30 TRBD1 CACRDRSSYNEQFF TGTGCCTGCAGGGACAGGAGCTCCTACAATGAGCAGTTCTTC
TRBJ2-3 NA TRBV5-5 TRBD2 CASSLTSGGYDASTDTQYF TGTGCCAGCAGCTTGACTAGCGGGGGCTACGATGCTAGCACAGATACGCAGTATTTT
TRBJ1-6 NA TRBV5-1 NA CASTNRRDSGNSPLHF TGCGCCAGCACCAATCGACGGGATTCCGGGAATTCACCCCTCCACTTT
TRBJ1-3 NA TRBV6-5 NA CASSLDPGNTIYF TGTGCCAGCAGTTTAGATCCCGGAAACACCATATATTTT
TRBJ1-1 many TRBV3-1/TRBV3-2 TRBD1 CASSHWTGLNTEAFF TGTGCCAGCAGCCATTGGACAGGCTTGAACACTGAAGCTTTCTTT
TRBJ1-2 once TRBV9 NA CASSVARNWNYGYTF TGTGCCAGCAGCGTAGCTAGAAACTGGAACTATGGCTACACCTTC
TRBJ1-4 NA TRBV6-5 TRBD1 CASRSGTGNEKLFF TGTGCCAGCAGGTCCGGGACAGGGAATGAAAAACTGTTTTTT
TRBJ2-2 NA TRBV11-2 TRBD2 CASSLEGLATGELFF TGTGCCAGCAGCTTAGAGGGACTAGCTACCGGGGAGCTGTTTTTT
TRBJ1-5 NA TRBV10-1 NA CASSPRGNQPQHF TGCGCCAGCAGTCCGCGAGGCAATCAGCCCCAGCATTTT
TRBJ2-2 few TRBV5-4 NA CASSHPSGEELFF TGTGCCAGCAGTCACCCTTCAGGGGAGGAGCTGTTTTTT
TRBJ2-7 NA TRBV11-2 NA CASSLAWGTSYEQYF TGTGCCAGCAGCTTAGCATGGGGCACCTCCTACGAGCAGTACTTC
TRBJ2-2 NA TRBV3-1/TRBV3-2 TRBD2 CASSPHGLAGTNTGELFF TGTGCCAGCAGCCCACACGGACTAGCGGGAACGAACACCGGGGAGCTGTTTTTT
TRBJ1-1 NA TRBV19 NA CASSIAGGSDTEAFF TGTGCCAGTAGTATAGCGGGGGGCTCGGACACTGAAGCTTTCTTT
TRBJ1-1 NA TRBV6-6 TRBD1 CASRRDSGRNTEAFF TGTGCCAGCAGGCGGGACAGCGGTCGGAACACTGAAGCTTTCTTT
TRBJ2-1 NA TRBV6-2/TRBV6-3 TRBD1 CASSYSRDRVVNEQFF TGTGCCAGCAGTTACTCAAGGGACAGGGTTGTCAATGAGCAGTTCTTC
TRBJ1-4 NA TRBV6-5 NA CASTFGGRGNEKLFF TGTGCCAGCACTTTCGGGGGTCGGGGTAATGAAAAACTGTTTTTT
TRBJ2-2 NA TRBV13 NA CASSSYGPEGGGTGELFF TGTGCCAGCAGCTCTTACGGTCCGGAAGGGGGGGGCACCGGGGAGCTGTTTTTT
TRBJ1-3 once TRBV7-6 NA CASSLKFAGVRGNTIYF TGTGCCAGCAGCTTAAAATTCGCAGGGGTCCGTGGAAACACCATATATTTT
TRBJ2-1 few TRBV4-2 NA CASSQEGSGAYNEQFF TGTGCCAGCAGCCAAGAGGGGTCAGGGGCGTACAATGAGCAGTTCTTC
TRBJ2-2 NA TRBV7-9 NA CASSLRSDFTGELFF TGTGCCAGCAGCTTACGTAGCGACTTCACCGGGGAGCTGTTTTTT
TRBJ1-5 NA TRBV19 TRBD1 CASSTWDRDQPQHF TGTGCCAGTAGTACCTGGGACAGGGATCAGCCCCAGCATTTT
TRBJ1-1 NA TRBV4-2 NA CASSQDQYRGPEAFF TGTGCCAGCAGCCAAGATCAATATAGGGGTCCTGAAGCTTTCTTT
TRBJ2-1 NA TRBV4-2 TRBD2 CASSQDAGGADEQFF TGTGCCAGCAGCCAAGATGCCGGGGGGGCCGATGAGCAGTTCTTC
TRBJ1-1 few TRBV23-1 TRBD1 CASSPSRDRGRKTEAFF TGCGCCAGCAGTCCCTCTCGGGACAGGGGGCGGAAAACTGAAGCTTTCTTT
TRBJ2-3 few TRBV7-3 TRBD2 CASSSRAVRGGITDTQYF TGTGCCAGCAGCTCCCGCGCCGTTCGCGGGGGAATCACAGATACGCAGTATTTT
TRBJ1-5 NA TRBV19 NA CASSIGLRGSNQPQHF TGTGCCAGTAGTATAGGTTTAAGGGGTAGCAATCAGCCCCAGCATTTT
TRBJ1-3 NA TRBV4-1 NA CASSQDAGARNTIYF TGCGCCAGCAGCCAAGATGCAGGGGCTCGAAACACCATATATTTT
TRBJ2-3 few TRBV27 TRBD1 CASSDRGQTDTQYF TGTGCCAGCTCGGACAGGGGGCAGACAGATACGCAGTATTTT
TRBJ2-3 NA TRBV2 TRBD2 CASSEALEPGLNTDTQYF TGTGCCAGCAGTGAAGCACTTGAACCGGGACTAAACACAGATACGCAGTATTTT
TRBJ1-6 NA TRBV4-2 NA CASSQVQEDNSPLHF TGTGCCAGCAGCCAAGTCCAGGAGGATAATTCACCCCTCCACTTT
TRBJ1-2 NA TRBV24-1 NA CATSDGSGTFYGYTF TGTGCCACCAGTGACGGGTCAGGGACATTCTATGGCTACACCTTC
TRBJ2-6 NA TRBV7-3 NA CASSPASGAGANVLTF TGTGCCAGCAGCCCGGCGTCGGGGGCTGGGGCCAACGTCCTGACTTTC
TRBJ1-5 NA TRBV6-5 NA CASSQGRAPNQPQHF TGTGCCAGCAGTCAGGGCAGGGCGCCGAATCAGCCCCAGCATTTT
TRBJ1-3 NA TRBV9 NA CASSGTEGNTIYF TGTGCCAGCAGCGGGACAGAAGGAAACACCATATATTTT
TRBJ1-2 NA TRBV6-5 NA CASRDSERANYGYTF TGTGCCAGCAGGGACAGCGAGAGAGCTAACTATGGCTACACCTTC
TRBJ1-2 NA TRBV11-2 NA CASSEQGAGGYTF TGTGCCAGCAGCGAACAGGGAGCGGGGGGCTACACCTTC
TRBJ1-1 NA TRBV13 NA CASSLVGHANTEAFF TGTGCCAGCAGCTTAGTGGGACACGCGAACACTGAAGCTTTCTTT
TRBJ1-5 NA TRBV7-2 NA CASSPDSHLGNQPQHF TGTGCCAGCAGCCCCGACAGCCACCTGGGCAATCAGCCCCAGCATTTT
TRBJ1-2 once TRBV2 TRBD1 CASSPDRDPGYTF TGTGCCAGCAGTCCGGACAGGGACCCTGGCTACACCTTC
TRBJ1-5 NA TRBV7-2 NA CASSPKRRGQPQHF TGTGCCAGCAGCCCCAAACGCAGGGGTCAGCCCCAGCATTTT
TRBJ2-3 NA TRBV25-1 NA CASSARGSDTQYF TGTGCCAGCAGTGCCCGAGGCTCAGATACGCAGTATTTT
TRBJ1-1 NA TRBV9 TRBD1 CASSLDRGAPSFF TGTGCCAGCAGCCTAGACAGGGGCGCCCCTTCTTTCTTT
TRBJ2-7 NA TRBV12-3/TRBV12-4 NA CASGNTHEQYF TGTGCCAGCGGCAATACGCACGAGCAGTACTTC
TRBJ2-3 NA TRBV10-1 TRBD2 CASSSSGGPPATQYF TGCGCCAGCTCCTCTAGCGGGGGCCCTCCAGCGACGCAGTATTTT
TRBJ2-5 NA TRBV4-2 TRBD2 CASSLGLGTSGEETQYF TGTGCCAGCAGCCTCGGCCTTGGGACTAGCGGTGAAGAGACCCAGTACTTC